The 20 T cell receptor beta chains below all came from one sample that was sequenced in a study of Ad26.COV2.S vaccination and SARS-CoV-2 variants. The data were produced by immunoSEQ multiplex PCR, yet TCRdb's version contains in-frame clones alone and is incomplete. There are over 400,000 clones in the sample; roughly nine tenths occur only once, and just over 2.5% lies in the top ten. Treatment denoted: roughly 18 received Ad26.COV2.S at low or high dose, single or two shots; 5 received placebo; per-sample allocation not given. Sample collection was performed on day 63 after the first vaccine or placebo injection. The sequencing used peripheral blood, collected in a trial of Ad26.COV2.S vaccine versus placebo. The source is a person between 18 and 59 years old who received the Ad26.COV2.S COVID-19 vaccine or a placebo.

This clone appeared a few times. The J gene is TRBJ2-7, the V gene TRBV27, with D perhaps matching TRBD1 or TRBD2 (5 bases each). Germline CDR1 MNHEY, CDR2 SMNVEV (reference sequence). The length of the CDR3 is 16 residues. Deletions cut 4 bases from V and 4 bases from J, with 20 bases between. The CDR3 nucleotides are TGTGCCAGCAGTTCCCGTAAAGGGACCCGGCTTTACGAGCAGTACTTC. Translation gives CASSSRKGTRLYEQYF.

V gene TRBV6-5 combines with J gene TRBJ1-3; D remains ambiguous. Germline assignment: CDR1 MNHEY and CDR2 SVGAGI. V lost 8 bases and J lost 0, with 8 bases in between. The CDR3 runs 13 residues. The CDR3 bases are TGTGCCAGCGGTTGGGCCTCTGGAAACACCATATATTTT. Amino acids: CASGWASGNTIYF.

This chain connects TRBV18 to TRBJ2-3; D is uncertain. V lost 3 bases and J 2 bases, leaving 3 bases between the germline ends. Germline V gene lookup returns CDR1 KGHSH and CDR2 LQKENI. This CDR3 comprises 12 residues. CDR3: CASSPYTDTQYF. The DNA for the CDR3 is TGTGCCAGCTCACCGTACACAGATACGCAGTATTTT.

The chain has TRBV2 and TRBJ1-5; TRBD1 matches at 7 bases. This CDR3 has 14 residues. Per germline, CDR1 SNHLY and CDR2 FYNNEI. V trimming: 6 bases; J trimming: 3 bases; junction bases outside the gene matches: 5. The CDR3 DNA follows: TGTGCCAGCAGCCCCGGGACAGACAATCAGCCCCAGCATTTT. It specifies CASSPGTDNQPQHF.

The chain carries TRBV7-8 and TRBJ1-5; a weak D match, TRBD1 (5 bases). CDR1 and CDR2 from the germline V gene are SGHVS and FQNEAQ. V lost 5 bases to trimming and J lost 5 bases, with 16 bases between them. The CDR3 spans 15 residues. CDR3 nucleotide sequence: TGTGCCAGCAGCCCCGTCAAGGGGTCGGATCAGCCCCAGCATTTT. This gives the protein CASSPVKGSDQPQHF.

The genes are TRBV1 and TRBJ2-3; TRBD2 is the table's D call, not checked against the DNA. TRBV1 is reported as a pseudogene. The CDR3 length is 16 residues. The CDR3 spells CTSSQDERPSTDTQYF. DNA of the CDR3: TGCACCAGCAGCCAAGATGAGCGGCCTAGCACAGATACGCAGTATTTT.

This clone was counted a single time. The rearrangement uses TRBV6-6 and TRBJ2-7; TRBD1 matches 9 bases. The V segment lost 4 bases and the J segment 5 bases; nucleotides outside the gene matches: 3. Germline V gives CDR1 MNHNY, CDR2 SVGAGI (reference sequence). The CDR3 has 13 residues. CDR3 protein: CASSSGQGDEQYF. The DNA for the CDR3 is TGTGCCAGCAGTTCGGGACAGGGCGACGAGCAGTACTTC.

J is TRBJ2-7 and V is TRBV5-1; D call uncertain. The CDR3 loop spans 11 amino acids. The V end lost 1 base, the J end lost 3 bases, and 2 bases lay between the germline ends. Germline-derived CDR1 and CDR2 are SGHRS and YFSETQ. As DNA, the CDR3 is TGCGCCAGCAGCTTGAACTACGAGCAGTACTTC. Its protein product is CASSLNYEQYF.

The chain couples TRBV30 to TRBJ1-5; no firm D call. From germline, CDR1 is GTSNPN and CDR2 SVGIG (reference sequence). Trimming removed 1 base at V and 4 bases at J, with 8 bases between. The CDR3 consists of 13 residues. The CDR3 protein is CAWSEQRNQPQHF. The CDR3 DNA reads TGTGCCTGGAGTGAACAGAGAAATCAGCCCCAGCATTTT.

V and J are TRBV20-1 and TRBJ2-5; TRBD1 matches at 9 bases. The length of the CDR3 is 11 residues. The germline CDR1 and CDR2 sequences are DFQATT and SNEGSKA (reference sequence). Unmatched junction bases numbered 1, after V lost 5 bases and J lost 6 bases. The CDR3 nucleotides are TGCAGTGCTGACAGGGGGAAGACCCAGTACTTC. Translated: CSADRGKTQYF.

The count of this clone is one. The V and J genes are TRBV6-4 and TRBJ2-3; TRBD2 matches 14 bases. Per germline, CDR1 MRHNA and CDR2 SNTAGT. This CDR3 has 16 amino acids. V lost 3 bases to trimming and J lost 1 base; unmatched junction nucleotides: 0. The CDR3 reads CASSEGLAGGTDTQYF. The CDR3 DNA reads TGTGCCAGCAGTGAGGGACTAGCGGGAGGCACAGATACGCAGTATTTT.

The chain joins TRBV2 to TRBJ1-1; no clear D. The CDR3 loop spans 12 amino acids. CDR1 and CDR2 from the germline V gene are SNHLY and FYNNEI. Trimming shortened V by 7 bases and J by 10 bases, and 16 bases separated the two germline ends. CDR3 sequence: CASKPRFYVAFF. The CDR3, as DNA: TGTGCCAGCAAGCCCAGGTTTTATGTAGCTTTCTTT. Full variable domain (missing parts from reference TRBV2 and TRBJ1-1): EPEVTQTPSHQVTQMGQEVILRCVPISNHLYFYWYRQILGQKVEFLVSFYNNEISEKSEIFDDQFSVERPDGSNFTLKIRSTKLEDSAMYFCASKPRFYVAFFGQGTRLTVV.

The V gene is TRBV15, the J gene TRBJ2-2, with 9 bases matching TRBD1. CDR1 LNHNV and CDR2 YYDKDF come from the germline V gene (reference sequence). Trimming took 0 bases from V and 5 from J; bases not matched to a gene: 7. CDR3 length equals 17 residues. CDR3: CATSREAGTGNTGELFF. The CDR3 DNA reads as TGTGCCACCAGCAGAGAAGCCGGGACAGGGAATACCGGGGAGCTGTTTTTT.

The rearrangement uses TRBV2 and TRBJ2-5; D perhaps matches TRBD2 (6 bases). Germline assignment: CDR1 SNHLY and CDR2 FYNNEI. The CDR3 is 13 amino acids. Trimming shortened V by 8 bases and J by 9 bases, and 19 bases separated the two germline ends. CDR3: CASGRDGTGAQYF. The DNA of the CDR3 is TGTGCCAGCGGAAGGGACGGTACGGGGGCCCAGTACTTC.

The V gene is TRBV2, the J gene TRBJ2-3; D call uncertain. This CDR3 spans 16 amino acids. Trimming shortened V by 1 base and J by 2 bases, and 13 bases separated the two germline ends. CDR1 is SNHLY, CDR2 FYNNEI, per germline. The CDR3 nucleotides read TGTGCCAGCAGTGAAGGGCCTTTTTTAATCACAGATACGCAGTATTTT. This sequence encodes CASSEGPFLITDTQYF.

This clone was seen a handful of times. The genes are TRBV6-6 and TRBJ1-3; D uncertain. This CDR3 region has 14 residues. Per germline, CDR1 MNHNY and CDR2 SVGAGI (reference sequence). The ends were cut back, 5 bases at V and 1 base at J, with 9 bases in the middle. The CDR3 reads CASSPQWSGNTIYF. In DNA, the CDR3 is TGTGCCAGCAGTCCCCAATGGTCTGGAAACACCATATATTTT.

The V and J genes are TRBV15 and TRBJ1-6; D might be TRBD1 (6 bases). This CDR3 contains 15 residues. Trimming took 1 base from V and 9 from J, leaving 13 bases between them. Germline assignment: CDR1 LNHNV and CDR2 YYDKDF (reference sequence). The CDR3 DNA follows: TGTGCCACCAGCAGAGCCGCATTGGACAGTTCACCCCTCCACTTT. Translation: CATSRAALDSSPLHF. Supplemented by reference TRBV15 and TRBJ1-6, the full variable domain reads DAMVIQNPRYQVTQFGKPVTLSCSQTLNHNVMYWYQQKSSQAPKLLFHYYDKDFNNEADTPDNFQSRRPNTSFCFLDIRSPGLGDTAMYLCATSRAALDSSPLHFGNGTRLTVT.

The rearrangement links TRBV5-6 to TRBJ1-2; the match to TRBD1 covers 8 bases. The trim removed 4 bases at V and 4 bases at J, leaving 9 bases unmatched. The CDR3 extends over 15 amino acids. Germline loops: CDR1 SGHDT, CDR2 YYEEEE. DNA for the CDR3: TGTGCCAGCAGCGTTGACAGGGGCGTCAGCTATGGCTACACCTTC. This gives the protein CASSVDRGVSYGYTF.

A word on this clone: Other DNA sequences from this sample encode an identical CDR3 as well. CDR3: CASSLAGGAGELFF. In DNA, the CDR3 is TGCGCCAGCAGCTTGGCGGGCGGGGCCGGGGAGCTGTTTTTT. The rearrangement joins TRBV5-1 to TRBJ2-2, with a possible D match to TRBD2 (6 bases). The CDR3 covers 14 residues. Between the trimmed V and J ends, which lost 0 bases and 6 bases, there was a span of 9 bases. CDR1 is SGHRS, CDR2 YFSETQ, per germline.

V usage is TRBV10-3 and J usage is TRBJ2-3, with TRBD1 as a possible D gene (6 bases). Germline CDR1 is ENHRY and CDR2 is SYGVKD. This CDR3 comprises 15 residues. V lost 5 bases, J lost 0 bases, and 12 bases lay in between. The DNA for the CDR3 is TGTGCCATCAGTTACAGGGATTCTAGCACAGATACGCAGTATTTT. Protein: CAISYRDSSTDTQYF.